This T cell receptor (beta chain) was sequenced in a study of metastatic and nonmetastatic thyroid tumors (dated by TCRdb to 2020 to 2021). Turning to the overall study: The researchers compared repertoires between peripheral blood samples and tumor or nodule tissue samples from patients with malignant or benign thyroid disease.

None of the patients had been given any treatment before thyroid surgery. Using T-cell receptor beta sequencing, the researchers looked back retrospectively at clinical samples from patients, gathered between about 2011 and 2019. Points the paper makes about the study in general: In both blood and tumor samples, malignant tumors were reported to have significantly higher TCR beta diversity than benign nodules.

Library method: PCR. The sequencer listed for this sample is Illumina HiSeq 4000. High-throughput sequencing was used to profile the CDR3 region of the TCR beta-chain in every patient. The original methods were these. A classifier to discriminate distant-metastatic papillary thyroid cancer patients was built from CDR3 differences across clinicopathological groups. To measure repertoire diversity the researchers used the Shannon index, while the Morisita-Horn index served to gauge how similar the tumor and blood repertoires were. Through fastp at Q25 and MiXCR, TCRdb rebuilt clones from the public reads, retaining in-frame beta chains. The V and J calls were determined by TCRdb, not by the authors. The sample includes roughly 35,000 clones, with about a third observed a single time. The top ten clonotypes cover roughly 22% of the sample. As to this clone: Its target antigen remains unknown. The sample holds no much larger clone one base away, and base qualities are not on file.

CDR1 and CDR2, per the germline V gene, are MDHEN and SYDVKM. CDR3 length: 17 amino acids, cysteine to phenylalanine. Of all the DNA, just the CDR3 is kept, 51 bases in frame from base 1. Relative to germline, V is 5 bases shorter and J is 1 base shorter, with 19 bases between their ends. Sequences were obtained from tumor tissue. The chain links TRBV28 with TRBJ2-3; TRBD1 is perhaps the D gene, given 5 matching bases. This clonotype originated in a female donor with papillary thyroid cancer or a benign thyroid nodule (not recorded which). Some clones in this sample may be carry-over from other donors' samples. The DNA is as follows: TGTGCCAGCAGTCCAGGATGGGCCAGGGTTGGCACAGATACGCAGTATTTT. It translates to CASSPGWARVGTDTQYF.